This T cell receptor (beta chain) was found in a study of blood T cell repertoires in COVID-19 (dated by TCRdb to 2019 to 2021). In terms of the full investigation: Samples from collaborators originated in the United States, Italy and Spain and spanned both the acute and convalescent phases of COVID-19. The material from the prospective study consisted of cDNA or gDNA derived from T cells, B-cell-depleted T cells, or PBMCs. Deeply sampled blood TCRbeta repertoires from subjects exposed to, actively infected with, or recovered from COVID-19 were included in the dataset. The repertoires were made available in a free public database intended to serve as a resource for research on the immune response to SARS-CoV-2. Samples were obtained from the ongoing ImmuneRACE study (first 160 participants) and from over a thousand subjects provided by 6 global collaborators. A de-identified subject ID, COVID-19 status, age in years and sex were almost always included in the sample metadata. Where available, HLA class I and class II types were taken from metadata supplied by the sample provider and were not determined by assay-based typing. Broad study findings and their caveats: The amount of clinical and demographic metadata varied by source and participant and was provided uncurated.

TCRbeta CDR3 regions were amplified from genomic DNA by means of the immunoSEQ Assay, a bias-controlled multiplex PCR. Processing in the source paper ran as follows. Within the assay, amplification of reference gene primers was used to estimate how many nucleated cells each sample contained. To quantify the absolute abundance of each unique TCRbeta CDR3 rearrangement, sequence reads were collapsed and filtered. Productive Simpson clonality was computed per sample as the square root of Simpson's diversity index over productive rearrangements. TCRdb limited this immuneACCESS table to in-frame rearrangements with V and J called. A share of clones is missing; checked studies link under half to unresolved V genes, and the rest is unexplained. The D gene and trimming were derived from the DNA, and the V and J assignments and clone size from that table. The table for this sample lists 250,000 to 300,000 clones; under 90% of them were counted only once. 11% of the sample comes from the top ten.

The CDR3 covers 16 residues, taking in both the cysteine and the phenylalanine. Of the read, only the CDR3 DNA is kept; its 48 bases are in frame from base 1. At one collaborating source in Seattle, patients were enrolled during active infection and were followed longitudinally through the course of disease. The collaborating institutions used their own protocols to collect whole blood in K2EDTA tubes. For TCRbeta analysis, collaborators shipped samples as frozen whole blood, isolated PBMCs, or DNA extracted from either of those sample types. With regard to this clone: No cognate antigen has been identified for it. Qualities for individual bases were not recorded, and no much larger clone is one base off.

The specimen sequenced was peripheral blood. The sequence was obtained from a woman between 25 and 40 years old with COVID-19, enrolled during active disease. The chain is encoded by TRBV21-1 joined to TRBJ2-1; the table's TRBD2 call for D was not verified on the DNA. TRBV21-1 is deemed a pseudogene. The CDR3 is CASSRLADPSYNEQFF. The nucleotides read TGTGCCAGCAGCAGGTTAGCGGACCCCTCCTACAATGAGCAGTTCTTC.